Listed below are T cell receptor beta chains from one sample, sequenced in a study of blood T cell repertoires in COVID-19. Sequencing used immunoSEQ multiplex PCR; TCRdb keeps in-frame clones, though not all of them. Of fewer than 200,000 clones listed, less than 90% are singletons. Sequenced input: PBMCs or T cells enriched from blood (not recorded which). The receptors were sampled from a woman in her 50s who had recovered from COVID-19. The CDR3 runs from the conserved cysteine through the conserved F or W. D genes are given only for firm matches. The size field is filled for only some rows; it gives once, few, many or a size class.

J gene,clone size,D gene,V gene,CDR3 DNA,CDR3 protein
TRBJ2-2,-,-,TRBV6-4,TGTGCCAGCAGTGACTCAATTAGGGGGTCCGGGGAGCTGTTTTTT,CASSDSIRGSGELFF
TRBJ2-2,-,-,TRBV28,TGTGCCAGCAGTTTTTGGGCATTCGCGAACACCGGGGAGCTGTTTTTT,CASSFWAFANTGELFF
TRBJ1-5,-,-,TRBV19,TGTGCCAGTAGCATCCGGGGAATTCAGCCCCAGCATTTT,CASSIRGIQPQHF
TRBJ1-4,-,TRBD1,TRBV6-1,TGTGCCAGCAGTGAGGGGACAGCCTCAGAAACCTTAACTAATGAAAAACTGTTTTTT,CASSEGTASETLTNEKLFF
TRBJ2-2,once,TRBD2,TRBV7-3,TGTGCCAGCAGCCACTTAGCGGGGGGAACCACCGGGGAGCTGTTTTTT,CASSHLAGGTTGELFF
TRBJ2-5,-,TRBD2,TRBV19,TGTGCCAGTAGCCCACTAGCGGGGGGGCAGAAGACCCAGTACTTC,CASSPLAGGQKTQYF
TRBJ1-1,-,TRBD1,TRBV5-1,TGCGCCAGCAGCCCCCGGGACAGGGCGGAATTTACTGAAGCTTTCTTT,CASSPRDRAEFTEAFF
TRBJ1-6,few,-,TRBV9,TGTGCCAGCAGCGTAGATGCAGGCAAAACTAATTCACCCCTCCACTTT,CASSVDAGKTNSPLHF
TRBJ2-1,-,-,TRBV4-2,TGTGCCAGCAGCCCCCTCCGAGGGGGGGCGGGCAATGAGCAGTTCTTC,CASSPLRGGAGNEQFF
TRBJ2-3,-,-,TRBV6-5,TGTGCCAGCAGTTACTCTCACTTACCAACCACAGATACGCAGTATTTT,CASSYSHLPTTDTQYF
TRBJ1-5,-,TRBD1,TRBV19,TGTGCCGTGGGGACAGGGGCCCTACTTTATAGCAATCAGCCCCAGCATTTT,CAVGTGALLYSNQPQHF
TRBJ1-2,-,TRBD1,TRBV19,TGTGCCAGTAGTCCGGGACAGCGGAACTATGGCTACACCTTC,CASSPGQRNYGYTF
TRBJ2-5,-,TRBD2,TRBV5-3,TGTGCCAGAAACGGGGGGAGGAAACTAGCGGGACAGGAGACCCAGTACTTC,CARNGGRKLAGQETQYF
TRBJ2-5,-,-,TRBV7-9,TGTGCCAGCAGCCCCAGTTTGGAGACCCAGTACTTC,CASSPSLETQYF
TRBJ2-1,-,TRBD2,TRBV9,TGTGCCAGCAGCGGCCATGGGGGGGTTGACAATGAGCAGTTCTTC,CASSGHGGVDNEQFF
TRBJ1-4,few,TRBD1,TRBV4-1,TGCGCCAGCAGCCAAGGGGACAGGTCAAATGAAAAACTGTTTTTT,CASSQGDRSNEKLFF
TRBJ2-5,-,TRBD2,TRBV5-1,TGCGCCAGCAGCTCCCGACTAGCGGGGGGGGAGACCCAGTACTTC,CASSSRLAGGETQYF
TRBJ1-5,-,TRBD1,TRBV19,TGTGCCAGTAGTCCGGCAGGGGGTCAGCCCCAGCATTTT,CASSPAGGQPQHF
TRBJ1-1,few,-,TRBV18,TGTGCCAGCTCGCCCCCTATGAACACTGAAGCTTTCTTT,CASSPPMNTEAFF
TRBJ1-2,-,-,TRBV5-1,TGCGCCAGCAGCCCAGATGCTAACTATGGCTACACCTTC,CASSPDANYGYTF
TRBJ2-5,-,TRBD2,TRBV7-8,TGTGCCAGCAGCTTGGGGACTAGCGGGGGACAAGAGACCCAGTACTTC,CASSLGTSGGQETQYF
TRBJ1-1,-,TRBD1,TRBV3-1/TRBV3-2,TGTGCCAGCAGCTTACCGACAGGGAAGGGCACTGAAGCTTTCTTT,CASSLPTGKGTEAFF
TRBJ1-2,-,-,TRBV11-2,TGTGCCAGCAGCTTAGAGATCACTGCGCTAGAAAATGGCTACACCTTC,CASSLEITALENGYTF
TRBJ2-5,-,-,TRBV2,TGTGCCAGCAGTGATATCAGGGCATCCCAAGAGACCCAGTACTTC,CASSDIRASQETQYF
TRBJ1-2,few,-,TRBV6-1,TGTGCCAGCAGTGAAAAAATAGAGGCAGGGTATGGCTACACCTTC,CASSEKIEAGYGYTF
TRBJ2-3,-,-,TRBV4-2,TGTGCCAGCAGCCAAGATGAGAGGAGCACAGATACGCAGTATTTT,CASSQDERSTDTQYF
TRBJ2-5,-,-,TRBV7-2,TGTGCCAGCAGCCCAGGGGCAGGACGAGAGACCCAGTACTTC,CASSPGAGRETQYF
TRBJ1-1,many,-,TRBV9,TGTGCCAGCAGCGTAGAGGCAGGGCCGAACACTGAAGCTTTCTTT,CASSVEAGPNTEAFF
TRBJ2-1,-,TRBD2,TRBV24-1,TGTGCCACCAGTGATGGGGGACTAGCGGGAGTGGGGAATGAGCAGTTCTTC,CATSDGGLAGVGNEQFF
TRBJ2-5,-,TRBD1,TRBV28,TGTGCCAGCAGTTCCAGGGGGCGGGAAGAGACCCAGTACTTC,CASSSRGREETQYF
TRBJ1-2,-,TRBD1,TRBV4-1,TGCGCCAGCAGCCGGGACAGATCAATTCATGGCTACACCTTC,CASSRDRSIHGYTF
TRBJ1-2,-,TRBD1,TRBV18,TGTGCCAGCTCACCTCCTGCCGACAGGGAAAATGGCTACACCTTC,CASSPPADRENGYTF
TRBJ1-1,-,-,TRBV11-2,TGTGCCAGCAGCTTCCGAGGGATGAACACTGAAGCTTTCTTT,CASSFRGMNTEAFF
TRBJ1-2,-,TRBD1,TRBV5-4,TGTGCCAGCAGCCCGGGACAGGTCTATGGCTACACCTTC,CASSPGQVYGYTF
TRBJ1-1,-,TRBD1,TRBV19,TGTGCCAGTAGTACCGGACAGGGGTTGCCTGAAGCTTTCTTT,CASSTGQGLPEAFF
TRBJ1-6,-,TRBD1,TRBV28,TGTGCCAGCAGTTGGACAGGGGGTCTGTCACCCCTCCACTTT,CASSWTGGLSPLHF
TRBJ1-1,-,-,TRBV28,TGTGCCAGCAGTAATCCCCCGGGAGCTTTCTTT,CASSNPPGAFF
TRBJ1-5,few,-,TRBV11-2,TGTGCCAGCAGCTTAGATTATAGTCAGCCCCAGCATTTT,CASSLDYSQPQHF
TRBJ2-3,-,-,TRBV7-2,TGTGCCAGCAGCTTAGCGGTGGGAGGGGGGACGCAGTATTTT,CASSLAVGGGTQYF
TRBJ2-6,-,TRBD1,TRBV7-2,TGTGCCAGCAGCTTACCCTCGGGACAGGTCAGAACTGGGGCCAACGTCCTGACTTTC,CASSLPSGQVRTGANVLTF
TRBJ1-6,-,TRBD1,TRBV7-9,TGTGCCAGCAGCTTCGGACAGGGGTTCTCCAATTCACCCCTCCACTTT,CASSFGQGFSNSPLHF
TRBJ1-3,-,-,TRBV13,TGTGCCAGCAGCTCCGGACTCTTCACTGGAAACACCATATATTTT,CASSSGLFTGNTIYF
TRBJ1-5,few,-,TRBV24-1,TGTGCCACCAGTACAGGTCCCTATCAGCCCCAGCATTTT,CATSTGPYQPQHF
TRBJ2-5,-,-,TRBV19,TGTGCCAGTAGTATGGCGGGAAGAGAGACCCAGTACTTC,CASSMAGRETQYF
TRBJ2-4,-,TRBD2,TRBV7-2,TGTGCCAGCAGCTTAGCCGGGACTAGTGGGAACATTCAGTACTTC,CASSLAGTSGNIQYF
TRBJ2-1,-,TRBD2,TRBV7-9,TGTGCCAGCAGTCTCTATAGCGGGAACCTAAATGAGCAGTTCTTC,CASSLYSGNLNEQFF
TRBJ2-3,-,TRBD2,TRBV7-2,TGTGCCAGCAGCTTAGTAGCGGGAGCGTGGGATACGCAGTATTTT,CASSLVAGAWDTQYF